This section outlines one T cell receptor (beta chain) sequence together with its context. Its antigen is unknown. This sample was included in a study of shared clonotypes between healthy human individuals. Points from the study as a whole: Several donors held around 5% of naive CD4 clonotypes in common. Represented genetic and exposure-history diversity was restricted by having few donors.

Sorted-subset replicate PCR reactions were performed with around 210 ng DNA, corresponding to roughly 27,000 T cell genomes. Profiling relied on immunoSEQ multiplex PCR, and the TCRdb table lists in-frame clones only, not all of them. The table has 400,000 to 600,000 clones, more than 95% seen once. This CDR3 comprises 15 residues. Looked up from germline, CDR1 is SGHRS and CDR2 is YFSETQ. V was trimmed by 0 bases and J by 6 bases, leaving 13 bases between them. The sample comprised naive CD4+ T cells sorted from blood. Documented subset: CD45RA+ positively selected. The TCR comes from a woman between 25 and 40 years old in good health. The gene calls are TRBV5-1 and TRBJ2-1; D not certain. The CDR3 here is CASSLEGVSRNEQFF. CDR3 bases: TGCGCCAGCAGCTTGGAAGGTGTTAGCCGCAATGAGCAGTTCTTC.